What follows describes a single T cell receptor (beta chain). The antigen remains undetermined. CDR3 length: 15 residues. The V gene end was trimmed by 2 bases and the J gene end by 5 bases; junction bases not matched to a gene: 9. The germline V gene encodes CDR1 DFQATT and CDR2 SNEGSKA (reference sequence). Then a second PCR, running roughly 7 to 12 cycles, was carried out with a sample-barcoded 5' primer and a J-beta primer mix. TCRdb analysed the 5' RACE reads with MiXCR anew, one entry per CDR3 protein. Among roughly 2 million distinct CDR3 sequences listed, around 48% were seen once. This record comes from a study of blood T cells in healthy people across ages. Overall study findings and caveats: Diversity estimates from one million T cells were considered underestimates. When set beside aged donors, long-lived donors presented more naive CD4+ cells and higher diversity.

Caucasian, healthy and from Russia, the donors were aged between about 6 and 90. The chain recombines TRBV20-1 with TRBJ2-3; 8 bases map to TRBD1. Material for sequencing was blood. The sequence derives from a woman aged 40-49 years in good health. CDR3 nucleotides: TGCAGTGCTAGATCAGGGGACAGGAATCGAGATACGCAGTATTTT. It specifies CSARSGDRNRDTQYF.